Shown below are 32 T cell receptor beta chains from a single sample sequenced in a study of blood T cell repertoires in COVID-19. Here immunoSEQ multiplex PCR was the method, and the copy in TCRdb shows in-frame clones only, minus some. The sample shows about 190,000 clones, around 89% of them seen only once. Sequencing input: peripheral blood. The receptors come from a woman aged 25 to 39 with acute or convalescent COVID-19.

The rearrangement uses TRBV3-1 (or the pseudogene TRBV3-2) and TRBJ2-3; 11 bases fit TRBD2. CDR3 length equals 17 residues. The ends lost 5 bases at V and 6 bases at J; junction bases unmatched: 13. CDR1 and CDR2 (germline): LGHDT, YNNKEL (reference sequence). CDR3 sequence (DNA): TGTGCCAGCAGCTTCGAGCGGACTAGCGGGTTTTTGGATACGCAGTATTTT. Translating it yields CASSFERTSGFLDTQYF.

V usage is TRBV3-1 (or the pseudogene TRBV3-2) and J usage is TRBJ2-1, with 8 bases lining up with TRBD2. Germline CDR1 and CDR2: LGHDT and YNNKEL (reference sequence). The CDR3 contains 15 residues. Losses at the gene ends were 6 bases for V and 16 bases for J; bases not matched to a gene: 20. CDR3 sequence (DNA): TGTGCCAGCAGGCCGGGACTAGGCCCGGTCCCACATTTATTCTTC. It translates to CASRPGLGPVPHLFF.

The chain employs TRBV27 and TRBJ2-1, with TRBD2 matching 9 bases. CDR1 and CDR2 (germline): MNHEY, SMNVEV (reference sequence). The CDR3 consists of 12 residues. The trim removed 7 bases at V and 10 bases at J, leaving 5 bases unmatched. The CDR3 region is CASKKREAEQFF. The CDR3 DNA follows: TGTGCCAGCAAAAAGCGGGAGGCGGAGCAGTTCTTC.

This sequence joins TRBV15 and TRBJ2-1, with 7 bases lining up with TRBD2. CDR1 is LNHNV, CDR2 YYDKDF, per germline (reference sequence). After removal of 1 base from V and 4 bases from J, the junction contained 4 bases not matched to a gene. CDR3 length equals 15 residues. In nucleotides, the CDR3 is TGTGCCACCAGCAGAGCCAGGGACTATTACAATGAGCAGTTCTTC. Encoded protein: CATSRARDYYNEQFF. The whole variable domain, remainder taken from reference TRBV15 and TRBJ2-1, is DAMVIQNPRYQVTQFGKPVTLSCSQTLNHNVMYWYQQKSSQAPKLLFHYYDKDFNNEADTPDNFQSRRPNTSFCFLDIRSPGLGDTAMYLCATSRARDYYNEQFFGPGTRLTVL.

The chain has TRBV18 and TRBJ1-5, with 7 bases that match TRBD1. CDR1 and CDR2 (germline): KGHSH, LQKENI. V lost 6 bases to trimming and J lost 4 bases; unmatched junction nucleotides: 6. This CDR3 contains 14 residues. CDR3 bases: TGTGCCAGCTCCGCGGGACAGCCTAATCAGCCCCAGCATTTT. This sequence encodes CASSAGQPNQPQHF.

The CDR3 sequence: CASSPPMAPETQYF. The CDR3 nucleotides are TGTGCCAGCTCACCACCGATGGCCCCAGAGACCCAGTACTTC. The chain employs TRBV18 and TRBJ2-5; D unresolved. The CDR3 spans 14 residues. From germline, CDR1 is KGHSH and CDR2 LQKENI. The V end was cut by 0 bases, the J end by 4 bases, with 9 bases between.

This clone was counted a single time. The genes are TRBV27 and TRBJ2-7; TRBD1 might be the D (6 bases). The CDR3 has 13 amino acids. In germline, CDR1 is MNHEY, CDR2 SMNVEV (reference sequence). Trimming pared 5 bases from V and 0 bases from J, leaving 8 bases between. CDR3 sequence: CASSGTLSYEQYF. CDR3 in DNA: TGTGCCAGCAGTGGGACACTCTCCTACGAGCAGTACTTC.

The CDR3 protein is CASSDGSYNSPLHF. CDR3 nucleotide sequence: TGTGCCAGCAGTGACGGGTCCTATAATTCACCCCTCCACTTT. This rearrangement joins TRBV28 to TRBJ1-6; D gene unclear. The CDR3 has 14 residues. Germline assignment: CDR1 MDHEN and CDR2 SYDVKM. V was cut by 5 bases and J by 1 base, with 6 bases left in between.

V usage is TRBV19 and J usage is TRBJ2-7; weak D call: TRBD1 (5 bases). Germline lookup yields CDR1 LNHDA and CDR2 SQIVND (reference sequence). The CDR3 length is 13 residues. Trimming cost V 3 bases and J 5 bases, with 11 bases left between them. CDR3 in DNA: TGTGCCAGTAGTATCGGGCAGGGCAACGAGCAGTACTTC. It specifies CASSIGQGNEQYF. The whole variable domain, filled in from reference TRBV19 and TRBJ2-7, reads DGGITQSPKYLFRKEGQNVTLSCEQNLNHDAMYWYRQDPGQGLRLIYYSQIVNDFQKGDIAEGYSVSREKKESFPLTVTSAQKNPTAFYLCASSIGQGNEQYFGPGTRLTVT.

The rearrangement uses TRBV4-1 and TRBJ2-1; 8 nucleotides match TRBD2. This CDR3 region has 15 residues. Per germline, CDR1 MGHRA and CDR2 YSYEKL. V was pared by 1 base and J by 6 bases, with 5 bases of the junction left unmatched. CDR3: CASSQGLAGGNEQFF. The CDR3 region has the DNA TGCGCCAGCAGCCAAGGGCTAGCGGGCGGCAATGAGCAGTTCTTC.

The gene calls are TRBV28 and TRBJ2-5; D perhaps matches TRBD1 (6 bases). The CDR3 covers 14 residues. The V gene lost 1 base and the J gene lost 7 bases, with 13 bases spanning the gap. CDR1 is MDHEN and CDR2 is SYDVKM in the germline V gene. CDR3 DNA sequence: TGTGCCAGCAGTTTATACAGGGTACAGGGGACCCAGTACTTC. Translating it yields CASSLYRVQGTQYF.

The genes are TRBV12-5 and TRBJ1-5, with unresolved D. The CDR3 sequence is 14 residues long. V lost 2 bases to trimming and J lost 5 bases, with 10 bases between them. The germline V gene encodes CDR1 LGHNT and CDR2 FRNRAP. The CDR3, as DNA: TGTGCTAGTGGTTTGCCCCAGATTGATCAGCCCCAGCATTTT. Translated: CASGLPQIDQPQHF.

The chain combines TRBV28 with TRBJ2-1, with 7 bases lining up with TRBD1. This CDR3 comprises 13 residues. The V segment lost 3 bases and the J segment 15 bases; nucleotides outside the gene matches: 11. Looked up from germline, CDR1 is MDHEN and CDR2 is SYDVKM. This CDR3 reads CASSLGGQALRFF. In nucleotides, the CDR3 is TGTGCCAGCAGTTTGGGTGGACAGGCCTTGAGGTTCTTC.

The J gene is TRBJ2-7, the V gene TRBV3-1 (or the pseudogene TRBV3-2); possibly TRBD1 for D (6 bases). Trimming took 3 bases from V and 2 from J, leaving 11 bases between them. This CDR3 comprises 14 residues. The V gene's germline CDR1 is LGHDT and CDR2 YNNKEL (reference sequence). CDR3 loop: CASSQGAGPYEQYF. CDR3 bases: TGTGCCAGCAGCCAGGGGGCGGGTCCCTACGAGCAGTACTTC.

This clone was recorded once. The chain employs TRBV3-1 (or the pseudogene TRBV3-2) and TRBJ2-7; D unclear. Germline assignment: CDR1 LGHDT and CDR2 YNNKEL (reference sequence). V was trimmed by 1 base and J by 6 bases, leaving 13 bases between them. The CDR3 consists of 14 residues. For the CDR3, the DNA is TGTGCCAGCAGCCAAGGGCGGAGATGGAGCGAGCAGTACTTC. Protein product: CASSQGRRWSEQYF.

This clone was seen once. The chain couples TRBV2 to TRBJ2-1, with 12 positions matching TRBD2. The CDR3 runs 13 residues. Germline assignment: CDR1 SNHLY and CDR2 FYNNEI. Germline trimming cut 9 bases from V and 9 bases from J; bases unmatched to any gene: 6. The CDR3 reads CASETSGSGEQFF. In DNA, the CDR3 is TGTGCCAGTGAGACTAGCGGGAGCGGTGAGCAGTTCTTC. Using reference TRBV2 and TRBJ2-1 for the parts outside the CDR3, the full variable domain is EPEVTQTPSHQVTQMGQEVILRCVPISNHLYFYWYRQILGQKVEFLVSFYNNEISEKSEIFDDQFSVERPDGSNFTLKIRSTKLEDSAMYFCASETSGSGEQFFGPGTRLTVL.

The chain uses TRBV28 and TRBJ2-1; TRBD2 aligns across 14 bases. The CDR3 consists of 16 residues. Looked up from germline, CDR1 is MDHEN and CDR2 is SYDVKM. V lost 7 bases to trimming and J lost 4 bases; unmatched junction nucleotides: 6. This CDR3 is CASKGLAGEGYNEQFF. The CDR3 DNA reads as TGTGCCAGCAAGGGACTAGCGGGAGAAGGGTACAATGAGCAGTTCTTC.

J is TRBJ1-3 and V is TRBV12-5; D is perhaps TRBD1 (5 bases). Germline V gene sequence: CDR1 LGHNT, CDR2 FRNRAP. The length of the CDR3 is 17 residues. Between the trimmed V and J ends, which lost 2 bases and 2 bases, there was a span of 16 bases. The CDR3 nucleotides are TGTGCTAGTGGTTTGCAAGCTGCTCCAGGGACTGGAAACACCATATATTTT. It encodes CASGLQAAPGTGNTIYF.

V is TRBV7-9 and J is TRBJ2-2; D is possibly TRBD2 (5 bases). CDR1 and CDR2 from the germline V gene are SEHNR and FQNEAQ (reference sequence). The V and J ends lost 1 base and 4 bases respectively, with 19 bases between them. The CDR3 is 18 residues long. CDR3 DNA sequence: TGTGCCAGCAGCTTAGTAGTAGTAGGGAGATATGGCACCGGGGAGCTGTTTTTT. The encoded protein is CASSLVVVGRYGTGELFF.

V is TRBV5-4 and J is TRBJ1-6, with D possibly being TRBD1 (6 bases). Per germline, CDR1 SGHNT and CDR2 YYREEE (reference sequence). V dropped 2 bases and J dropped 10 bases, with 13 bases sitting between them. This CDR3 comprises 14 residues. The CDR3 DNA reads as TGTGCCAGCAGCTTCTGGGGGCTGGGGTCACCCCTCCACTTT. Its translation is CASSFWGLGSPLHF.

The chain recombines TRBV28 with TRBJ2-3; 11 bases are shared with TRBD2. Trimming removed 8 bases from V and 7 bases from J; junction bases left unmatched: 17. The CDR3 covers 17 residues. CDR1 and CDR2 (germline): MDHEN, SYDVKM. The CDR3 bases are TGTGCCAGCCTAACAATAGCGGGAGGGCCGTGGGTGAATACGCAGTATTTT. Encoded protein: CASLTIAGGPWVNTQYF.

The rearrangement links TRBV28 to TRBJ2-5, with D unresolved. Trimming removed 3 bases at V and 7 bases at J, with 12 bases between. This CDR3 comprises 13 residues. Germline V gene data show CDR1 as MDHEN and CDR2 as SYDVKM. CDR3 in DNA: TGTGCCAGCAGTTTGTTTGAGCGCGGGACCCAGTACTTC. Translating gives CASSLFERGTQYF.

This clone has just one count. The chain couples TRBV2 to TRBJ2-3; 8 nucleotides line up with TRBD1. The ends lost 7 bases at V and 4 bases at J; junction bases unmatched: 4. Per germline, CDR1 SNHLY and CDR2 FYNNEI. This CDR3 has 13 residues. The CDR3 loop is CASTGGAPDTQYF. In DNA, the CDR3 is TGTGCCAGCACAGGGGGCGCCCCAGATACGCAGTATTTT.

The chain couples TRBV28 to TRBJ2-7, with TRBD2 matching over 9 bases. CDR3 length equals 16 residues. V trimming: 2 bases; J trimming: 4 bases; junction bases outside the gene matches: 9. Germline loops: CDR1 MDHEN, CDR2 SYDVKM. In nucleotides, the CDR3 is TGTGCCAGCAGTTTAGGGGCTAGCGGGACTAGATACGAGCAGTACTTC. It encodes CASSLGASGTRYEQYF.

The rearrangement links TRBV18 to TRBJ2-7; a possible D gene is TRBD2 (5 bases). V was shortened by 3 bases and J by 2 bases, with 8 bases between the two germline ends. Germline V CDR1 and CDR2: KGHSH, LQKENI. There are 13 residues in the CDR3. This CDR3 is CASSPRGTYEQYF. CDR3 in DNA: TGTGCCAGCTCACCTAGAGGGACCTACGAGCAGTACTTC.

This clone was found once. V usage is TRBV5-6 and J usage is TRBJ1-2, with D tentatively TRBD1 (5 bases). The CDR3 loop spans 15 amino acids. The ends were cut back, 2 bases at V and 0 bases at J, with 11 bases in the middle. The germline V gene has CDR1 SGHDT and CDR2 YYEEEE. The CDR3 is CASSFTRDSNYGYTF. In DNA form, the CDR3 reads TGTGCCAGCAGCTTTACCCGGGACTCTAACTATGGCTACACCTTC.

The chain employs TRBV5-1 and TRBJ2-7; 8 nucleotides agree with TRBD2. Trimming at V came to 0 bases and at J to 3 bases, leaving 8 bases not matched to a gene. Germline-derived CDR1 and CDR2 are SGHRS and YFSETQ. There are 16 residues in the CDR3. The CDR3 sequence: CASSLDGLALNYEQYF. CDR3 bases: TGCGCCAGCAGCTTGGATGGACTAGCCCTGAACTACGAGCAGTACTTC.

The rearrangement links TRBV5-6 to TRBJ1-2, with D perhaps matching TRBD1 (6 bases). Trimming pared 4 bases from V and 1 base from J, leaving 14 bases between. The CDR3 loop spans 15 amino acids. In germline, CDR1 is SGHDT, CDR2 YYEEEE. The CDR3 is CASSPGGGLNYGYTF. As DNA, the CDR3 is TGTGCCAGCAGCCCGGGGGGCGGGCTTAACTATGGCTACACCTTC.

The CDR3 reads CASSPEGDIQYF. In nucleotides, the CDR3 is TGTGCCAGCAGCCCCGAGGGGGACATTCAGTACTTC. The rearrangement links TRBV5-4 to TRBJ2-4; possible D gene TRBD1, 6 bases. Germline CDR1 is SGHNT and CDR2 is YYREEE (reference sequence). The CDR3 is 12 residues long. The germline V and J ends were trimmed by 4 bases and 8 bases, with 10 bases remaining between them.

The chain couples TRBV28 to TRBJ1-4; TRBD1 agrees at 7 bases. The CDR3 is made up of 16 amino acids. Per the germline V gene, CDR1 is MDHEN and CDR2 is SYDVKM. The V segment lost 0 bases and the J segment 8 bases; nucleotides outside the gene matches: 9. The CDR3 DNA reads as TGTGCCAGCAGTTTATGGATTATGGGGACAGCCGAAAAACTGTTTTTT. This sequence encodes CASSLWIMGTAEKLFF. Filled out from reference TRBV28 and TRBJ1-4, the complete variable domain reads DVKVTQSSRYLVKRTGEKVFLECVQDMDHENMFWYRQDPGLGLRLIYFSYDVKMKEKGDIPEGYSVSREKKERFSLILESASTNQTSMYLCASSLWIMGTAEKLFFGSGTQLSVL.

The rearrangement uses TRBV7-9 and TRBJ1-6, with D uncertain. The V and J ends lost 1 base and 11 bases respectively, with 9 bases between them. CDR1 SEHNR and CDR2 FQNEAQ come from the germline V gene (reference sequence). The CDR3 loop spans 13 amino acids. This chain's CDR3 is CASSLEIATPLHF. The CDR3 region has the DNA TGTGCCAGCAGCTTAGAAATAGCGACACCCCTCCACTTT.

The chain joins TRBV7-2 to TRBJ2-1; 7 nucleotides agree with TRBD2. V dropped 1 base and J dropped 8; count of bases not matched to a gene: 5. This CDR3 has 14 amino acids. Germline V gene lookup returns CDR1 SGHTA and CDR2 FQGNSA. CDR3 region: CASSLGRAGDEQFF. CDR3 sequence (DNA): TGTGCCAGCAGCTTAGGGCGGGCGGGGGATGAGCAGTTCTTC.